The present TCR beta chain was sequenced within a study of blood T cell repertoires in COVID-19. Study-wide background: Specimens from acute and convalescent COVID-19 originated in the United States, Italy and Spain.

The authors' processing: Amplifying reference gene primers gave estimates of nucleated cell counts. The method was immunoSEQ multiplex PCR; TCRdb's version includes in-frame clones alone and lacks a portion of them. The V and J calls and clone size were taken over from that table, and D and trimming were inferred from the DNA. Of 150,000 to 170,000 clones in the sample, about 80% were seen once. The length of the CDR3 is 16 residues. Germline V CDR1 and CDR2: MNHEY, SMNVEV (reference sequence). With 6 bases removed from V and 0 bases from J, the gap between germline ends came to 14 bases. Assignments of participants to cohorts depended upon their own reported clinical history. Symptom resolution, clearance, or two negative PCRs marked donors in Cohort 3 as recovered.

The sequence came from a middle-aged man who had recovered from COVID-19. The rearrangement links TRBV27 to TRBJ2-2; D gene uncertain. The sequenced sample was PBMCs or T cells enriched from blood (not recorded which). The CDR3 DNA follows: TGTGCCAGCAGGGCGGCGTGGCACACGAACACCGGGGAGCTGTTTTTT. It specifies CASRAAWHTNTGELFF.